The 27 T cell receptor beta chains below all came from one sample that was sequenced in a study of blood T cells in healthy people across ages. Using a J-beta primer mix together with a sample-barcoded 5' primer, a second PCR was run for about 6 to 11 cycles. MiXCR, run by TCRdb on the 5' RACE reads, gives a single entry per CDR3 protein. This sample has hundreds of thousands of distinct CDR3 sequences, with approximately 44% found just once. The sequenced material came from blood. These receptors all come from a man aged 60-69 years in good health.

V usage is TRBV6-6 and J usage is TRBJ1-4; D is perhaps TRBD1 (5 bases). CDR3 length: 15 amino acids. Trimming cost V 1 base and J 1 base, with 7 bases left between them. The germline V gene has CDR1 MNHNY and CDR2 SVGAGI (reference sequence). The CDR3 is CASSYLQVTNEKLFF. The CDR3 nucleotides are TGTGCCAGCAGTTACTTACAGGTAACTAATGAAAAACTGTTTTTT.

This clonotype was picked up one time. At one of its ends the junction is not consistent with the germline gene, which may arise from a read error. The chain uses TRBV4-1 and TRBJ2-2; D remains ambiguous. CDR1 MGHRA and CDR2 YSYEKL come from the germline V gene. This CDR3 comprises 14 residues. CDR3 in amino acids: CASNQVQQSGELFF. The CDR3 DNA reads as TGCGCCAGCAACCAAGTCCAACAGTCAGGGGAGCTGTTTTTT.

V gene TRBV7-9 combines with J gene TRBJ2-1, with 11 positions matching TRBD1. This CDR3 comprises 17 residues. Germline values: CDR1 SEHNR, CDR2 FQNEAQ (reference sequence). The J segment lost 2 bases and the V segment lost 8 bases, leaving 11 bases of the junction unmatched. CDR3 coding DNA: TGTGCCAGCTCCGATACCCCGGGACAGGGGGCCTACAATGAGCAGTTCTTC. It codes for CASSDTPGQGAYNEQFF.

The V gene is TRBV25-1, the J gene TRBJ2-3; no clear D gene. Germline CDR1 MGHDK, CDR2 SYGVNS. The CDR3 consists of 14 residues. The ends were cut back, 3 bases at V and 0 bases at J, with 7 bases in the middle. The CDR3 spells CASSDPDSTDTQYF. CDR3 coding DNA: TGTGCCAGCAGTGACCCGGACAGCACAGATACGCAGTATTTT.

The chain links TRBV5-1 to TRBJ2-6; D gene uncertain. CDR3 length: 14 amino acids. V was clipped by 0 bases and J by 3 bases, with 4 bases between them. Per the germline V gene, CDR1 is SGHRS and CDR2 is YFSETQ. CDR3: CASSLEDGANVLTF. CDR3 bases: TGCGCCAGCAGCTTGGAAGATGGGGCCAACGTCCTGACTTTC. Full variable domain (rest looked up from reference TRBV5-1 and TRBJ2-6): KAGVTQTPRYLIKTRGQQVTLSCSPISGHRSVSWYQQTPGQGLQFLFEYFSETQRNKGNFPGRFSGRQFSNSRSEMNVSTLELGDSALYLCASSLEDGANVLTFGAGSRLTVL.

CDR3 in amino acids: CAISENQGYGYTF. CDR3 bases: TGTGCCATCAGTGAGAACCAGGGCTATGGCTACACCTTC. The chain combines TRBV10-3 with TRBJ1-2; weak D call: TRBD1 (5 bases). CDR1 is ENHRY and CDR2 is SYGVKD in the germline V gene. V was trimmed by 2 bases and J by 4 bases, leaving 8 bases between them. There are 13 residues in the CDR3.

This chain connects TRBV2 to TRBJ1-2; no clear D. The CDR3 totals 13 residues. CDR1 and CDR2 from the germline V gene are SNHLY and FYNNEI. V lost 1 base to trimming and J lost 3 bases, with 6 bases between them. The DNA of the CDR3 is TGTGCCAGCAGTGAAGGGGGTGACTATGGCTACACCTTC. This gives the protein CASSEGGDYGYTF.

The chain carries TRBV27 and TRBJ2-7, with D maybe TRBD1 (6 bases). Germline CDR1 MNHEY, CDR2 SMNVEV (reference sequence). V lost 6 bases, J lost 7 bases, and 22 bases lay in between. The CDR3 runs 15 residues. The chain's CDR3 is CASSPVRQEYNEQYF. For the CDR3, the DNA is TGTGCCAGCAGCCCCGTGAGACAGGAGTACAATGAGCAGTACTTC.

This clonotype has only a few counts. The chain uses TRBV7-2 and TRBJ2-4; 8 bases match TRBD1. The last part of the DNA fits TRBJ2-7 better; the J call may be wrong. Germline V lookup: CDR1 SGHTA, CDR2 FQGNSA. This CDR3 comprises 15 residues. DNA for the CDR3: TGTGCCAGCAGCTTAGCGCCAGGGGGCATATACGAGCAGTACTTC. Translating it yields CASSLAPGGIYEQYF.

Concerning this clonotype: At one end, the junction sequence differs from germline, possibly due to a read error. The rearrangement uses TRBV6-4 and TRBJ2-1; no clear D gene. The CDR3 sequence is 15 residues long. Germline V gene lookup returns CDR1 MRHNA and CDR2 SNTAGT. As DNA, the CDR3 is TGTGCCAGCAGTGAGGACGAGCTTTCCTGCAATGAGCAGTTCTTC. Translation: CASSEDELSCNEQFF.

The CDR3 DNA reads TGTGCCAGCAGTCCGCCTGGGACAGAGTACAATGAGCAGTTCTTC. It yields the protein CASSPPGTEYNEQFF. This chain connects TRBV12-3 or TRBV12-4 to TRBJ2-1; 7 bases fit TRBD1. V gave up 5 bases and J gave up 4 bases; unmatched junction bases: 8. This CDR3 spans 15 amino acids.

The chain recombines TRBV9 with TRBJ2-5; 7 bases align to TRBD2. With 0 bases clipped from V and 2 bases from J, the junction kept 7 bases outside the gene matches. Germline values: CDR1 SGDLS, CDR2 YYNGEE. There are 16 residues in the CDR3. Here the CDR3 reads CASSVGSSGSQETQYF. The CDR3 nucleotides read TGTGCCAGCAGCGTAGGGTCTAGCGGATCTCAAGAGACCCAGTACTTC.

The V call is TRBV6-5, the J call TRBJ2-1; D gene unclear. Trimming took off 2 bases at V and 4 bases at J, with 15 bases between the two ends. From germline, CDR1 is MNHEY and CDR2 SVGAGI. CDR3 length: 16 amino acids. The DNA of the CDR3 is TGTGCCAGCAGTTACGAAACTCCGCTATATTACAATGAGCAGTTCTTC. The encoded protein is CASSYETPLYYNEQFF.

The V call is TRBV30, the J call TRBJ1-2; no clear D. Germline values: CDR1 GTSNPN, CDR2 SVGIG (reference sequence). V lost 4 bases and J 5 bases, leaving 11 bases between the germline ends. The CDR3 is 12 residues long. The CDR3 sequence: CAWTFLGYGYTF. Here the CDR3 DNA reads TGTGCCTGGACCTTTCTCGGTTATGGCTACACCTTC.

This chain connects TRBV7-2 to TRBJ2-5; TRBD1 aligns across 9 bases. The DNA end favors TRBJ2-7, so the J call may be wrong. The CDR3 consists of 15 residues. Germline assignment: CDR1 SGHTA and CDR2 FQGNSA. CDR3 loop: CASSYNLDRGNEQYF. DNA for the CDR3: TGTGCCAGCAGTTATAACCTGGACAGGGGCAACGAGCAGTACTTC.

The chain is built from TRBV11-3 and TRBJ1-2; D uncertain. This CDR3 contains 14 residues. Per germline, CDR1 SGHNT and CDR2 YENEEA. V was shortened by 1 base and J by 6 bases, with 12 bases between the two germline ends. DNA of the CDR3: TGTGCCAGCAGCTTAGCCGCGGCAACGCATGGCTACACCTTC. Amino acid sequence: CASSLAAATHGYTF.

In this sample, this clonotype turned up a few times. The V gene is TRBV28, the J gene TRBJ2-7, with 9 bases lining up with TRBD1. After removal of 6 bases from V and 6 bases from J, the junction contained 12 bases not matched to a gene. Germline loops: CDR1 MDHEN, CDR2 SYDVKM. The CDR3 loop spans 15 amino acids. In DNA, the CDR3 is TGTGCCAGCAGCCCACCCGGGACAGGGACGGGCGAGCAGTACTTC. Protein sequence: CASSPPGTGTGEQYF.

This clonotype was counted between two and nine times. The V and J genes are TRBV29-1 and TRBJ1-2, with D possibly being TRBD1 (5 bases). The germline V and J ends were trimmed by 4 bases and 4 bases, with 10 bases remaining between them. The V gene's germline CDR1 is SQVTM and CDR2 ANQGSEA. This CDR3 has 12 amino acids. CDR3 DNA: TGCAGCGTTGGAGGGACCTCCTATGGCTACACCTTC. Translated: CSVGGTSYGYTF. The full variable domain, completed using reference TRBV29-1 and TRBJ1-2, is SAVISQKPSRDICQRGTSLTIQCQVDSQVTMMFWYRQQPGQSLTLIATANQGSEATYESGFVIDKFPISRPNLTFSTLTVSNMSPEDSSIYLCSVGGTSYGYTFGSGTRLTVV.

V usage is TRBV12-3 or TRBV12-4 and J usage is TRBJ2-2; 10 nucleotides align to TRBD1. J gave up 5 bases and V 5 bases, and 8 bases lay outside the gene matches. CDR3 length: 16 amino acids. This chain's CDR3 is CASSRGRGQGTGELFF. The CDR3 DNA is TGTGCCAGCAGTCGTGGCCGGGGACAGGGGACCGGGGAGCTGTTTTTT.

The genes are TRBV24-1 and TRBJ2-3; maybe TRBD2 (5 bases). Trimming took off 1 base at V and 8 bases at J, with 18 bases between the two ends. The germline V gene encodes CDR1 KGHDR and CDR2 SFDVKD. This CDR3 has 16 residues. DNA for the CDR3: TGTGCCACCAGTGATTTAGCGAGCGGCCCCCGGGGTACGCAGTATTTT. Its protein is CATSDLASGPRGTQYF.

Note on this clonotype: One end of the junction varies from germline; a read error may be responsible. The rearrangement joins TRBV3-1 to TRBJ2-4; maybe TRBD2 (6 bases). The CDR3 is 17 residues long. The germline V gene has CDR1 LGHDT and CDR2 YNNKEL (reference sequence). The CDR3: CASSQAPGTEKGNIQYF. In DNA form, the CDR3 reads TGTGCCAGCAGTCAAGCACCCGGGACTGAAAAGGGGAACATTCAGTACTTC. Together with reference TRBV3-1 and TRBJ2-4, the CDR3 gives the full variable domain: DTAVSQTPKYLVTQMGNDKSIKCEQNLGHDTMYWYKQDSKKFLKIMFSYNNKELIINETVPNRFSPKSPDKAHLNLHINSLELGDSAVYFCASSQAPGTEKGNIQYFGAGTRLSVL.

V usage is TRBV6-5 and J usage is TRBJ2-5; 10 positions agree with TRBD1. TRBJ2-7 explains the end of the DNA better; the J call may be wrong. Germline V gives CDR1 MNHEY, CDR2 SVGAGI. CDR3 length: 13 amino acids. CDR3 loop: CASRDRGLHEQYF. In nucleotides, the CDR3 is TGTGCCAGCAGAGACAGGGGGCTACACGAGCAGTACTTC.

The gene calls are TRBV7-2 and TRBJ1-5, with a tentative D call TRBD1 (5 bases). From germline, CDR1 is SGHTA and CDR2 FQGNSA. CDR3 length: 16 amino acids. Trimming stripped 7 bases from V and 7 bases from J, with 23 bases between. The CDR3 bases are TGTGCCAGCAACTTGGGGGGGACCGAAATAGGGCAGCCCCAGCATTTT. It codes for CASNLGGTEIGQPQHF.

The chain recombines TRBV6-5 with TRBJ2-1; possibly TRBD2 for D (6 bases). The J call may be in error: the DNA end matches TRBJ2-7 better. From germline, CDR1 is MNHEY and CDR2 SVGAGI. The CDR3 spans 14 residues. The CDR3 sequence is CASSTRDLLYEQYF. The CDR3 DNA follows: TGTGCCAGCAGTACCCGGGACTTATTATACGAGCAGTACTTC.

This clonotype was recorded once. The chain has TRBV3-1 and TRBJ2-7, with 7 bases that match TRBD2. CDR1 and CDR2 from the germline V gene are LGHDT and YNNKEL (reference sequence). This CDR3 is built from 15 residues. Trimming cost V 4 bases and J 2 bases; bases outside gene matches: 8. The CDR3 nucleotides are TGTGCCAGCAGCCCTCGAGCGGGAAGTGCCTACGAGCAGTACTTC. Amino acid sequence: CASSPRAGSAYEQYF.

This clonotype was seen more than once but under ten times. The genes are TRBV20-1 and TRBJ1-2; 10 nucleotides align to TRBD1. CDR3 length: 14 residues. The V and J ends lost 3 bases and 6 bases, in that order; junction bases with no gene match: 7. The germline V gene encodes CDR1 DFQATT and CDR2 SNEGSKA (reference sequence). The CDR3 DNA follows: TGCAGTGCTAGGGGGGACAGGGGAGATAATGGCTACACCTTC. It yields the protein CSARGDRGDNGYTF.

As for this clonotype: A junction boundary mismatches the germline segment, possibly from a read error. The chain uses TRBV6-6 and TRBJ2-5; D remains ambiguous. Germline-derived CDR1 and CDR2 are MNHNY and SVGAGI (reference sequence). CDR3 length: 14 residues. The CDR3 spells CACSGSRVQETQYF. The DNA for the CDR3 is TGTGCCTGCAGTGGGTCCCGGGTTCAAGAGACCCAGTACTTC.